The rows below give T cell receptor beta chains drawn from one sample of a study of identifying expanded T cells in peripheral blood. Profiling relied on immunoSEQ multiplex PCR, and the TCRdb table lists in-frame clones only, not all of them. The table shows 100,000 to 150,000 clones, with approximately 88% occurring only once. The sequenced sample was blood. These receptor sequences come from a person aged 18 to 75 in good health. The CDR3 runs from the conserved cysteine through the conserved F or W. Each record gives: CDR3 length, V gene, CDR3 protein.

>13|TRBV5-4
CASSSGTTYEQYF
>12|TRBV15
CATSTSRGGYTF
>14|TRBV6-1
CASSEARQVTEAFF
>12|TRBV5-4
CASSLGDEKLFF
>13|TRBV6-5
CASRQGGSQPQHF
>16|TRBV7-2
CASSVLPRGQGEKLFF
>13|TRBV6-6
CASSLQGNTEAFF
>15|TRBV19
CASSIITQGRQPQHF
>17|TRBV27
CASSLRPGTTGRSPLHF
>10|TRBV27
CASGNRELFF
>13|TRBV2
CASSGGVNTEAFF
>18|TRBV6-1
CASSETRGASGEEETQYF
>15|TRBV5-6
CASSFPPGNTDTQYF
>13|TRBV2
CASHITSAGELFF
>15|TRBV2
CASSEARTGGTEAFF
>17|TRBV7-3
CASSQMSGGPIADTQYF
>15|TRBV5-1
CASSLGTGGLDTQYF
>15|TRBV9
CASSVAIRARETQYF
>16|TRBV14
CASSQGAGTAVSPLHF
>15|TRBV27
CASSLIGRGAYEQYF
>12|TRBV2
CASTQKGGGYTF
>14|TRBV7-9
CASSGTVALEKLFF
>15|TRBV19
CASSEVRRDNSPLHF
>13|TRBV5-6
CASSFGRDQPLHF
>16|TRBV7-2
CASSLRGGQGVTEAFF
>14|TRBV18
CASSPPVGNEKLFF
>14|TRBV5-1
CASSLGQPPYEQYF
>17|TRBV11-3
CASSLDGGNAHNYGYTF
>14|TRBV5-6
CASSLGGGENGYTF
>13|TRBV12-5
CASGLSRDTEAFF
>14|TRBV7-9
CASSLRGSYNEQFF
>17|TRBV4-1
CASSLTAETLSNQPQHF
>14|TRBV25-1
CASINRGPDTEAFF
>14|TRBV11-2
CASRPTVTGSQAFF
>15|TRBV6-5
CASSDRGAGVQPQHF
>15|TRBV25-1
CASSSLTDPTDTQYF
>14|TRBV2
CASRRDRGADEQYF
>15|TRBV19
CASSILAPSYNEQFF
>14|TRBV11-3
CASSFGTGGGEQYF
>19|TRBV19
CASSITGQGARYWNEKLFF
>15|TRBV5-4
CASIPPGTGVSGYTF
>14|TRBV5-1
CASSPRALTSPLHF
>12|TRBV29-1
CSVSDREGEAFF
>15|TRBV10-3
CAISERQDGAPKLFF
>13|TRBV5-4
CASSFRGRHTQYF
>15|TRBV6-1
CASSGFHGKNTEAFF
>14|TRBV6-1
CASSRDRGSEGYTF
>15|TRBV21-1
CASAQDRGHTGELFF
>15|TRBV9
CASSPRDTVLDEQFF
>16|TRBV7-2
CASSRRGGGFTDTQYF
>15|TRBV5-1
CASSLTGSGNTEAFF